A selection of T cell receptor beta chains follows, all from one sample in a study of T cells expressing NK-cell markers. Each CDR3 protein gets one entry in TCRdb, which reprocessed the 5' RACE reads and gives no DNA. In total, the table holds about 370,000 distinct CDR3 sequences. Sample: blood T cells: a sorted CD56 or NKG2C T cell subset, CD4+ or CD8+ T cells, or bulk PBMC T cells (not recorded which). The receptors shown here come from a woman between 45 and 60 years old in good health. The CDR3 runs from the conserved cysteine through the conserved F or W. Each record gives: V gene, J gene, CDR3 protein.

TRBV9,TRBJ2-1,CASSVGGASYNEQFF
TRBV12-3/TRBV12-4,TRBJ1-1,CASSRRAEAFF
TRBV20-1,TRBJ2-3,CSANGLADNTDTQYF
TRBV30,TRBJ2-2,CASIVRGRGFGGELFF
TRBV12-5,TRBJ2-7,CASGLVVGQGAEQYF
TRBV24-1,TRBJ2-1,CATSDRAGGNNEQFF
TRBV2,TRBJ2-5,CASLVESAKAQETQYF
TRBV6-1,TRBJ2-2,CASSVNSGSWGTGELFF
TRBV5-4,TRBJ2-3,CASRAGGSTDTQYF
TRBV29-1,TRBJ2-1,CSVLAGGPREQFF
TRBV19,TRBJ1-6,CASSPDRTFGYDSPLHF
TRBV18,TRBJ1-1,CASSPLAGRDTEAFF
TRBV12-3/TRBV12-4,TRBJ2-1,CASRSGSLGEQFF
TRBV5-6,TRBJ2-2,CASSPGLAGWISGELFF
TRBV20-1,TRBJ1-1,CSASPGRGLNTEAFF
TRBV5-1,TRBJ2-3,CASSRGTGAYTDTQYF
TRBV20-1,TRBJ2-3,CSARGSTDTQYF